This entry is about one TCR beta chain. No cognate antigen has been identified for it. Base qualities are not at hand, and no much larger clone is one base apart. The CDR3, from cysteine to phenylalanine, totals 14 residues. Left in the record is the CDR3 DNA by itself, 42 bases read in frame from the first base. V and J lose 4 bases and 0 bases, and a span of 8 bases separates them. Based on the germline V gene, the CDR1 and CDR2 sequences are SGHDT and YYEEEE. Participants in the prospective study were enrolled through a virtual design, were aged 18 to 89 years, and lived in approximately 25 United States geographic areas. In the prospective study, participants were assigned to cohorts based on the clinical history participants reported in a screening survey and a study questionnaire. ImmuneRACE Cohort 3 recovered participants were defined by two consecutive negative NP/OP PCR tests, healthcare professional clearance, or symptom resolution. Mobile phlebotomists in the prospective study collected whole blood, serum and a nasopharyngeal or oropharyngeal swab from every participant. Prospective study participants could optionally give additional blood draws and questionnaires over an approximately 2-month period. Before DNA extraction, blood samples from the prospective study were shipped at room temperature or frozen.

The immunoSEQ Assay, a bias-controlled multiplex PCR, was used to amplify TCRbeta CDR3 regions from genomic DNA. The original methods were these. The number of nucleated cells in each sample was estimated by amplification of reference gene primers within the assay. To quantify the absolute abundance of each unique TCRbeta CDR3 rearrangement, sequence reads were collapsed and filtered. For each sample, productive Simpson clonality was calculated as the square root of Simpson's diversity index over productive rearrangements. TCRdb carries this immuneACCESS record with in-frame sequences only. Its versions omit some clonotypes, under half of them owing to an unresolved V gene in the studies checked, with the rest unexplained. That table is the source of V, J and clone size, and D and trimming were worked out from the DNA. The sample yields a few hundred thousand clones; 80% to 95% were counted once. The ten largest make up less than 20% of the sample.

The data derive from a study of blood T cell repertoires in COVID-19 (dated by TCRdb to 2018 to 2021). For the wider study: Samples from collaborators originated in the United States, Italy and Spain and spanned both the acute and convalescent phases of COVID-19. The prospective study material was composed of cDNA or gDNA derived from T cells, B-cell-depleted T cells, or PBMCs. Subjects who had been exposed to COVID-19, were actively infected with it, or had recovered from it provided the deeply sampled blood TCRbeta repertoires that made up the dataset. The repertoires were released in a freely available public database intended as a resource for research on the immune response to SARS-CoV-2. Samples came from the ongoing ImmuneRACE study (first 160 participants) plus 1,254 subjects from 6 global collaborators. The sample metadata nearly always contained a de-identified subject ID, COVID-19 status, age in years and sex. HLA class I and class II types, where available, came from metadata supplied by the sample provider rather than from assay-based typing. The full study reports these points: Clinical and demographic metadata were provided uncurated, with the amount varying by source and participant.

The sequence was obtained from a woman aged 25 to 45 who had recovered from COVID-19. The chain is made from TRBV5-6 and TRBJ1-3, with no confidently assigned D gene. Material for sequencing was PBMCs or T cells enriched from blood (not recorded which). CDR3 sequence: CASSRSGSGNTIYF. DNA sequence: TGTGCCAGCAGCCGGTCGGGCTCTGGAAACACCATATATTTT.